The sequence of this T cell receptor beta chain was determined in a study of T cells after posttransplantation cyclophosphamide. Regarding the study as a whole: Donor-recipient repertoire similarity was low at 1-2 months, rising over year one.

On this clone: Its antigen remains unidentified.

The CDR3 contains 15 residues. The germline gives CDR1 SGHAT, CDR2 FQNNGV. The ends were cut back, 3 bases at V and 5 bases at J, with 16 bases in the middle. Measured with immunoSEQ multiplex PCR; TCRdb has only the in-frame clones, and not every one. The table has more than 50,000 clones, just over 85% seen once. The chain has TRBV11-2 and TRBJ2-5; D remains ambiguous. The TCR comes from a man in his thirties or forties with a blood cancer, CMV-positive, and with a related stem cell donor. The source material was PBMCs. The CDR3 reads CASSLLAYNTETQYF. CDR3 sequence (DNA): TGTGCCAGCAGCTTGTTAGCTTACAACACGGAGACCCAGTACTTC.